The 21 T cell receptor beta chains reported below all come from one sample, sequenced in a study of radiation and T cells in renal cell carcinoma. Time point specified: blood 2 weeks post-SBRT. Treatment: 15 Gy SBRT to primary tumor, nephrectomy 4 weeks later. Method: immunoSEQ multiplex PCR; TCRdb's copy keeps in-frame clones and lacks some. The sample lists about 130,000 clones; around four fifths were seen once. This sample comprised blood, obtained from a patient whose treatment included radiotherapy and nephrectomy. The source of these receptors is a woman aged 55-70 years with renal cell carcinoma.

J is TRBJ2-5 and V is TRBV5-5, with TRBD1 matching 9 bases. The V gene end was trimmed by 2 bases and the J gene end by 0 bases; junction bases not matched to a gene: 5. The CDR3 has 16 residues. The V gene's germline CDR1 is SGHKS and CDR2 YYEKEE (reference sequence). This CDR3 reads CASSLPGQGHQETQYF. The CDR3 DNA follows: TGTGCCAGCAGCTTACCGGGACAGGGCCACCAAGAGACCCAGTACTTC.

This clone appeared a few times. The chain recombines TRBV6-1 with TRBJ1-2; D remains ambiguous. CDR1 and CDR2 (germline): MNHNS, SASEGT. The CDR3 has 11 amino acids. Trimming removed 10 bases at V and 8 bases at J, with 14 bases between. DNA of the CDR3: TGTGCCACTAGGACCGAAGGGGGCTACACCTTC. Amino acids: CATRTEGGYTF.

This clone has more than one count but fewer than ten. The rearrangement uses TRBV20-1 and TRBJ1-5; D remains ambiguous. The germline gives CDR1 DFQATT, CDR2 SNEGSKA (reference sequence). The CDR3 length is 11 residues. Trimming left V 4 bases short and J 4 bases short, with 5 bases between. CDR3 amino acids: CSANLNQPQHF. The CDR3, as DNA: TGCAGTGCTAACCTTAATCAGCCCCAGCATTTT.

The CDR3 coding sequence is TGTGCCAGTAGTACCCAGCCAAGCGGCAATGAAAAACTGTTTTTT. Its translation is CASSTQPSGNEKLFF. This chain connects TRBV19 to TRBJ1-4; no reliable D call. Germline V CDR1 and CDR2: LNHDA, SQIVND (reference sequence). Trimming removed 4 bases from V and 5 bases from J, with 14 bases in between. CDR3 length equals 15 residues.

The CDR3 region is CASSLTSHEQYF. CDR3 DNA sequence: TGTGCCAGCAGCTTAACTAGCCACGAGCAGTACTTC. This sequence joins TRBV7-9 and TRBJ2-7; perhaps TRBD2 as D (6 bases). The CDR3 has 12 residues. V lost 2 bases to trimming and J lost 5 bases, with 7 bases between them. CDR1 SEHNR and CDR2 FQNEAQ come from the germline V gene (reference sequence).

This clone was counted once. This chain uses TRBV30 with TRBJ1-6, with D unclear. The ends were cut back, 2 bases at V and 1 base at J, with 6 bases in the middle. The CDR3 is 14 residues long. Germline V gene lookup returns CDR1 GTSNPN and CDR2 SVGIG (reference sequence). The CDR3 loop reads CAWSWTSYNSPLHF. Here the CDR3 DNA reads TGTGCCTGGAGTTGGACTTCCTATAATTCACCCCTCCACTTT.

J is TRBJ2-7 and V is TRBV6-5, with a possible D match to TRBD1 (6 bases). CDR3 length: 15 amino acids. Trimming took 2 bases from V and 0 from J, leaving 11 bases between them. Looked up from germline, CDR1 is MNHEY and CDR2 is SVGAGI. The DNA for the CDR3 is TGTGCCAGCAGTTACCAGGGACACCTCTCCTACGAGCAGTACTTC. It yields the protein CASSYQGHLSYEQYF.

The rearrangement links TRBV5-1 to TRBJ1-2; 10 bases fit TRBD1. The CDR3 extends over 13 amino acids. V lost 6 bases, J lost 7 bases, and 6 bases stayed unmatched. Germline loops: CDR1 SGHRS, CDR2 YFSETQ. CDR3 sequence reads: CASTMGQGIGYTF. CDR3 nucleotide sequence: TGCGCCAGCACCATGGGACAGGGGATTGGCTACACCTTC. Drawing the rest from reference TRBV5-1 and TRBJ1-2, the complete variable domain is KAGVTQTPRYLIKTRGQQVTLSCSPISGHRSVSWYQQTPGQGLQFLFEYFSETQRNKGNFPGRFSGRQFSNSRSEMNVSTLELGDSALYLCASTMGQGIGYTFGSGTRLTVV.

CDR3 sequence (DNA): TGTGCCAGCAGTTGGGATCCGAGCTACGAGCAGTACTTC. Translating it yields CASSWDPSYEQYF. V is TRBV7-9 and J is TRBJ2-7; D is undetermined. CDR1 is SEHNR, CDR2 FQNEAQ, per germline (reference sequence). The CDR3 has 13 residues. V gave up 6 bases and J gave up 3 bases, with 12 bases separating them.

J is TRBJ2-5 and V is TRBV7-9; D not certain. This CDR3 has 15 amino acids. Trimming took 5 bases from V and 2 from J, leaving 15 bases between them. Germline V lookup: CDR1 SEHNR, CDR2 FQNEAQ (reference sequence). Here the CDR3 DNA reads TGTGCCAGCAGCCGTCGGGCAGTTGGGCAAGAGACCCAGTACTTC. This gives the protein CASSRRAVGQETQYF.

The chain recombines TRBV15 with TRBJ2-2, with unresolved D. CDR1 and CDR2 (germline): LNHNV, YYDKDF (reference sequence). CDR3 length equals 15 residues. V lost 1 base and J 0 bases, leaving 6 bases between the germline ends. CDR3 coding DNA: TGTGCCACCAGCAGAGTTCTAACGAACACCGGGGAGCTGTTTTTT. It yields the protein CATSRVLTNTGELFF.

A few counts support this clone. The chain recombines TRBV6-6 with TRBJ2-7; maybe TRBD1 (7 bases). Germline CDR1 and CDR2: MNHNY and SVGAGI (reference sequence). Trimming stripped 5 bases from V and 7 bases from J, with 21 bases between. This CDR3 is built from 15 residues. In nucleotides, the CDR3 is TGTGCCAGCAGTCCCCGGGACAGACATGGAGGGGAGCAGTACTTC. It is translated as CASSPRDRHGGEQYF.

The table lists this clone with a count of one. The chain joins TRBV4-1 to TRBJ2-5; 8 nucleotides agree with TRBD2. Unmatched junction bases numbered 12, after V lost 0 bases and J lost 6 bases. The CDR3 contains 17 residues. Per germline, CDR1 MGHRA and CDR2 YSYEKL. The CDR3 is CASSQDRSAGVGKTQYF. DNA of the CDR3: TGCGCCAGCAGCCAAGATCGGTCAGCGGGGGTTGGTAAGACCCAGTACTTC.

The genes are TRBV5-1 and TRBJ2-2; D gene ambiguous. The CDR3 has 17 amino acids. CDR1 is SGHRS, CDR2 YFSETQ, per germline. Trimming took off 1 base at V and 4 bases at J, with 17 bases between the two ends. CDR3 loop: CASSLPLRALATGELFF. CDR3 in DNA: TGCGCCAGCAGCTTGCCTCTCCGGGCCTTGGCCACCGGGGAGCTGTTTTTT.

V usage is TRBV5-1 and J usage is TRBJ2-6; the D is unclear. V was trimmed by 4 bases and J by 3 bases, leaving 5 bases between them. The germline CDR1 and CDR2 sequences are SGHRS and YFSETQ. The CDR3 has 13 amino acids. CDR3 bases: TGCGCCAGCAGCCCTTTTGGGGCCAACGTCCTGACTTTC. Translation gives CASSPFGANVLTF.

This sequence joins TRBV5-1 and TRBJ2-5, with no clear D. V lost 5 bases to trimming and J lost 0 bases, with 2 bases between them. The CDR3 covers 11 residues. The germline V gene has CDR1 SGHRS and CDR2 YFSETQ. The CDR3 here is CASRDQETQYF. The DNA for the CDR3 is TGCGCCAGCAGGGACCAAGAGACCCAGTACTTC.

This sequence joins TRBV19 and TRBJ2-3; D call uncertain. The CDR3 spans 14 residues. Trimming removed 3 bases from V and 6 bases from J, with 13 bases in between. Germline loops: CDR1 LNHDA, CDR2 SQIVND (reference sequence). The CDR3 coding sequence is TGTGCCAGTAGTATCCGCGCCGACTCGGATACGCAGTATTTT. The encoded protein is CASSIRADSDTQYF.

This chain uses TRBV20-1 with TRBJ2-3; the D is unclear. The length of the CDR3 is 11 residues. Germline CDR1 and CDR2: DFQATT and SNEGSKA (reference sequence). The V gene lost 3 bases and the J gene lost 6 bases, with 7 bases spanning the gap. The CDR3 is CSASLGDTQYF. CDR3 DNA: TGCAGTGCTAGTCTCGGGGATACGCAGTATTTT.

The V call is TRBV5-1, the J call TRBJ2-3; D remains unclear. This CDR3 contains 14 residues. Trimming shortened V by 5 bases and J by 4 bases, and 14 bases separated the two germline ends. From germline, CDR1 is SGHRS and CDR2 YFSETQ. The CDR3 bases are TGCGCCAGCAGTGTCTGGTCTGTGGCAGATACGCAGTATTTT. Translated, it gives CASSVWSVADTQYF.

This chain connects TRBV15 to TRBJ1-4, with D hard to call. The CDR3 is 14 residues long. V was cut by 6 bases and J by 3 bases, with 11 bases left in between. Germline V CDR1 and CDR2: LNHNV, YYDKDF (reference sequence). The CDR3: CATRPDGPNEKLFF. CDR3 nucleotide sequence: TGTGCCACCAGGCCCGACGGACCTAATGAAAAACTGTTTTTT. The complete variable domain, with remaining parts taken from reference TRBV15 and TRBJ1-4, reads DAMVIQNPRYQVTQFGKPVTLSCSQTLNHNVMYWYQQKSSQAPKLLFHYYDKDFNNEADTPDNFQSRRPNTSFCFLDIRSPGLGDTAMYLCATRPDGPNEKLFFGSGTQLSVL.

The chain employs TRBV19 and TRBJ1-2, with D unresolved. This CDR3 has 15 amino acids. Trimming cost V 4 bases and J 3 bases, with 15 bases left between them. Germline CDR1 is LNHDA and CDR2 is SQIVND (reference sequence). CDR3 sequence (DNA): TGTGCCAGTAGTACTGTGGAAGGGAATGACTATGGCTACACCTTC. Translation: CASSTVEGNDYGYTF.